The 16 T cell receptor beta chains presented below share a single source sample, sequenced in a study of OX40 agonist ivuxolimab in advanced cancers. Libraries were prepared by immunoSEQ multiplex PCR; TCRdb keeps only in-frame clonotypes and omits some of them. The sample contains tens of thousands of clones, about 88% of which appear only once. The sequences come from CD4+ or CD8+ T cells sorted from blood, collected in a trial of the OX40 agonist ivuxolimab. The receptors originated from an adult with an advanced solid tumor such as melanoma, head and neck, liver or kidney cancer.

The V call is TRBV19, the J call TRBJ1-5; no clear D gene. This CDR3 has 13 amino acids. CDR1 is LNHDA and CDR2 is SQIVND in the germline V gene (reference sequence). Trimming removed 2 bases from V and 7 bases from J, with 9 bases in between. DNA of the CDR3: TGTGCCAGTAGTATACCCGCCGGGCAGCCCCAGCATTTT. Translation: CASSIPAGQPQHF.

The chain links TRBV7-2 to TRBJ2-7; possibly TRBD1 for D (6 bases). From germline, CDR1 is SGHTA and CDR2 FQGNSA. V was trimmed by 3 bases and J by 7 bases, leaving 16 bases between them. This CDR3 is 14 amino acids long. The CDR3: CASSFGTRRGEQYF. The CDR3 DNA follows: TGTGCCAGCAGCTTTGGGACACGGCGAGGGGAGCAGTACTTC.

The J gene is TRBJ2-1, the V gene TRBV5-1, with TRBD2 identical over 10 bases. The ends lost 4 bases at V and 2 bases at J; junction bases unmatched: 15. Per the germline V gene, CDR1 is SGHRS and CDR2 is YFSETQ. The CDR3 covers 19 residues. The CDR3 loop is CASSPRGGLATMAYNEQFF. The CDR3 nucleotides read TGCGCCAGCAGCCCTAGGGGGGGACTAGCGACCATGGCCTACAATGAGCAGTTCTTC. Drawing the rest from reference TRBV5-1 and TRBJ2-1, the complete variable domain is KAGVTQTPRYLIKTRGQQVTLSCSPISGHRSVSWYQQTPGQGLQFLFEYFSETQRNKGNFPGRFSGRQFSNSRSEMNVSTLELGDSALYLCASSPRGGLATMAYNEQFFGPGTRLTVL.

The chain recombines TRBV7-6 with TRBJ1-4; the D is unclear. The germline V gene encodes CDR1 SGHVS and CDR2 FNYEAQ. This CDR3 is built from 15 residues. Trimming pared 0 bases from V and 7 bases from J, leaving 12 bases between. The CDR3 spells CASSLAAEKSEKLFF. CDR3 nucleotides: TGTGCCAGCAGCTTAGCTGCCGAAAAGAGTGAAAAACTGTTTTTT. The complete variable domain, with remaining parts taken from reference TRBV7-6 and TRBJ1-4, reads GAGVSQSPRYKVTKRGQDVALRCDPISGHVSLYWYRQALGQGPEFLTYFNYEAQQDKSGLPNDRFSAERPEGSISTLTIQRTEQRDSAMYRCASSLAAEKSEKLFFGSGTQLSVL.

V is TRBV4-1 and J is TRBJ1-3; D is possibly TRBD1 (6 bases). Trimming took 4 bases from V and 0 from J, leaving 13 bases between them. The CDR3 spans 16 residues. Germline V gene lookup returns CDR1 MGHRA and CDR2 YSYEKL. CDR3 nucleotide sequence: TGCGCCAGCAGCCGCCCAGGGGATTACTCTGGAAACACCATATATTTT. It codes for CASSRPGDYSGNTIYF.

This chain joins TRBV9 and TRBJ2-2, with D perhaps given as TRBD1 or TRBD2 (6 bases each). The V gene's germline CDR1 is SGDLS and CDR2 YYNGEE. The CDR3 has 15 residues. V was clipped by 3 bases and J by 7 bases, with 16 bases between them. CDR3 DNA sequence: TGTGCCAGCAGCGCCGGGGGCGCATTACACGGGGAGCTGTTTTTT. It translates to CASSAGGALHGELFF.

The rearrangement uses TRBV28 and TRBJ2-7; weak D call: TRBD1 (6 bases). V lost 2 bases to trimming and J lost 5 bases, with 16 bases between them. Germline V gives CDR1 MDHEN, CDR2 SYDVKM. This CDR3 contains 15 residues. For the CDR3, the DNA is TGTGCCAGCAGTTTAGATCAGGGGAGTGGCGACGAGCAGTACTTC. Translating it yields CASSLDQGSGDEQYF.

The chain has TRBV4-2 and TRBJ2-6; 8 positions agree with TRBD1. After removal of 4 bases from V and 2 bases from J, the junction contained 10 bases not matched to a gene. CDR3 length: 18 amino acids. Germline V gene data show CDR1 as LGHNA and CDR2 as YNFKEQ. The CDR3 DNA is TGTGCCAGCAGCCCGGACAGGGCACGAAGGGCTGGGGCCAACGTCCTGACTTTC. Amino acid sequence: CASSPDRARRAGANVLTF.

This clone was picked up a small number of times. The CDR3 coding sequence is TGTGCCAGCAGCCTTGATGGGACTAGCGGCACTAATGAGCAGTTCTTC. Its translation: CASSLDGTSGTNEQFF. V usage is TRBV7-3 and J usage is TRBJ2-1, with 11 bases lining up with TRBD2. Germline-derived CDR1 and CDR2 are SGHTA and FQGTGA. The V and J ends lost 5 bases and 7 bases, in that order; junction bases with no gene match: 10. The CDR3 has 16 residues.

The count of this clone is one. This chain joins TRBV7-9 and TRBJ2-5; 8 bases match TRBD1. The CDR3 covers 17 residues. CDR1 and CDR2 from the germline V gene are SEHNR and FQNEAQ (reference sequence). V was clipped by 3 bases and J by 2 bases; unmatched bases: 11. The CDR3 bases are TGTGCCAGCAGCTTGGGGGTGAACACAGGGGGACAAGAGACCCAGTACTTC. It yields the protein CASSLGVNTGGQETQYF.

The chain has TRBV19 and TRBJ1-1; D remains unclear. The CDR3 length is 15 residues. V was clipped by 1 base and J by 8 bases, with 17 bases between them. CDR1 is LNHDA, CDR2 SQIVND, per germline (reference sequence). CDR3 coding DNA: TGTGCCAGTAGTATAGGATTAAGGGAGGCACAAGAAGCTTTCTTT. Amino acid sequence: CASSIGLREAQEAFF.

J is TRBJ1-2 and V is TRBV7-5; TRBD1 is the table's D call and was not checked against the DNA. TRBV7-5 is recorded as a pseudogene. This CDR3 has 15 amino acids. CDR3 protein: CARSLRDRENYGYTF. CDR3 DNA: TGTGCCAGAAGCCTAAGGGACAGGGAGAACTATGGCTACACCTTC.

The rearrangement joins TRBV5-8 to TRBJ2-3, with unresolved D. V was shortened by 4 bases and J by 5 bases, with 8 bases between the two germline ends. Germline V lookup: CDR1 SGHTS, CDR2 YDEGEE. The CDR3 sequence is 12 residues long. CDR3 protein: CASSTNRDTQYF. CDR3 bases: TGTGCCAGCAGCACAAATAGAGATACGCAGTATTTT. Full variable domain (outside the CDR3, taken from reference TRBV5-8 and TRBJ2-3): EAGVTQSPTHLIKTRGQQATLRCSPISGHTSVYWYQQALGLGLQFLLWYDEGEERNRGNFPPRFSGRQFPNYSSELNVNALELEDSALYLCASSTNRDTQYFGPGTRLTVL.

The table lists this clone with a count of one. This CDR3 reads CAWRPKGANYGYTF. The DNA of the CDR3 is TGTGCCTGGAGGCCGAAGGGTGCTAACTATGGCTACACCTTC. This chain joins TRBV30 and TRBJ1-2, with D hard to call. The CDR3 has 14 amino acids. V gave up 3 bases and J gave up 0 bases, with 11 bases separating them. Germline-derived CDR1 and CDR2 are GTSNPN and SVGIG (reference sequence). The full variable domain, its missing parts supplied by reference TRBV30 and TRBJ1-2, is SQTIHQWPATLVQPVGSPLSLECTVEGTSNPNLYWYRQAAGRGLQLLFYSVGIGQISSEVPQNLSASRPQDRQFILSSKKLLLSDSGFYLCAWRPKGANYGYTFGSGTRLTVV.

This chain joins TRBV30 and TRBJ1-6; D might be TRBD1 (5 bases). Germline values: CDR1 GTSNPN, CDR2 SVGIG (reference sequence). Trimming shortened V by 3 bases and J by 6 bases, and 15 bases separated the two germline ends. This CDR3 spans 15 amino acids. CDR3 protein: CAWRAKAGFNSPLHF. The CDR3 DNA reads TGTGCCTGGAGAGCCAAGGCAGGGTTTAATTCACCCCTCCACTTT.

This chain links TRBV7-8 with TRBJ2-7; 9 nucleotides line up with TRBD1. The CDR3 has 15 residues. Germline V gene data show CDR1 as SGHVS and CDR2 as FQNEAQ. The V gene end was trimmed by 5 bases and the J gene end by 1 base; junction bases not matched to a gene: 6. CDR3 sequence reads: CASSTHGTGSYEQYF. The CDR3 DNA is TGTGCCAGCAGCACCCATGGGACAGGGTCCTACGAGCAGTACTTC.